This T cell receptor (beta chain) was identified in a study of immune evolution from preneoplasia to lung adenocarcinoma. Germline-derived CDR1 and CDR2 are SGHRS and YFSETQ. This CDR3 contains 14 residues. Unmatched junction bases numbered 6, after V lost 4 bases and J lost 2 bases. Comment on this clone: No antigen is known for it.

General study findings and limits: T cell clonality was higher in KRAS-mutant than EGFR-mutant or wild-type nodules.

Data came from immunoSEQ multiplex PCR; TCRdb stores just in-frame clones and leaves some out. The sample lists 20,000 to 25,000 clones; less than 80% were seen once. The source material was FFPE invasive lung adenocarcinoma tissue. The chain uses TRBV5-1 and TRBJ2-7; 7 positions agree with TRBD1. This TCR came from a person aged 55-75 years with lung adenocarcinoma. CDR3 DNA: TGCGCCAGCAGCCCTCTTCAGGGGGCCTACGAGCAGTACTTC. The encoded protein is CASSPLQGAYEQYF.